These 9 T cell receptor beta chains were sequenced from one sample in a study of shared clonotypes between healthy human individuals. Sequencing was performed with immunoSEQ multiplex PCR; in TCRdb, only in-frame clones are kept and a portion is missing. The sample records 1 million to 1.3 million clones, about 80% being singletons. Sequencing used memory CD4+ T cells from PBMCs. Subset of the sample: CD45RA-negative fraction. These receptors originate from a man younger than 35 in good health. Some clones in this sample may be carry-over from other donors' samples.

The chain employs TRBV15 and TRBJ1-5; 10 bases match TRBD1. This CDR3 contains 17 residues. Germline CDR1 and CDR2: LNHNV and YYDKDF (reference sequence). With V trimmed by 0 bases and J by 1 base, 3 bases remained unmatched. CDR3 sequence (DNA): TGTGCCACCAGCAGAGAGACAGGGGGCCACAGCAATCAGCCCCAGCATTTT. Translated, it gives CATSRETGGHSNQPQHF.

Concerning this clone: The sample holds other DNA sequences that translate to the same CDR3. The chain carries TRBV9 and TRBJ2-5; 8 bases match TRBD2. CDR3 size: 15 residues. Trimming at V came to 0 bases and at J to 2 bases, leaving 3 bases not matched to a gene. CDR1 is SGDLS, CDR2 YYNGEE, per germline. CDR3 coding DNA: TGTGCCAGCAGCGTAGCGGGAGGGCTTCAAGAGACCCAGTACTTC. Amino acids: CASSVAGGLQETQYF.

The V gene is TRBV28, the J gene TRBJ1-1, with D possibly being TRBD1 (5 bases). Trimming removed 5 bases from V and 0 bases from J, with 13 bases in between. Germline lookup yields CDR1 MDHEN and CDR2 SYDVKM. The CDR3 contains 15 residues. The DNA for the CDR3 is TGTGCCAGCAGTCCCCCGACAGTTATGAACACTGAAGCTTTCTTT. Translating gives CASSPPTVMNTEAFF.

This clone was observed once. This chain links TRBV28 with TRBJ1-4, with 8 bases that match TRBD1. Trimming removed 2 bases from V and 4 bases from J; junction bases left unmatched: 3. This CDR3 has 15 amino acids. Germline values: CDR1 MDHEN, CDR2 SYDVKM. The CDR3 DNA is TGTGCCAGCAGTTTAACAGGGGGAGGTAATGAAAAACTGTTTTTT. Translated: CASSLTGGGNEKLFF.

The rearrangement links TRBV29-1 to TRBJ1-5; D is perhaps TRBD1 (6 bases). CDR3 length: 15 residues. Germline CDR1 is SQVTM and CDR2 is ANQGSEA. V was shortened by 1 base and J by 8 bases, with 18 bases between the two germline ends. The CDR3, as DNA: TGCAGCGTTGAAGGAGGGGCAGGGGCATTGGAGCCCCAGCATTTT. It encodes CSVEGGAGALEPQHF.

The V and J genes are TRBV4-2 and TRBJ2-5; the D is unclear. The V and J ends lost 2 bases and 5 bases respectively, with 12 bases between them. This CDR3 has 14 amino acids. Germline V CDR1 and CDR2: LGHNA, YNFKEQ. CDR3 amino acids: CASSQTTATETQYF. For the CDR3, the DNA is TGTGCCAGCAGCCAAACGACCGCGACCGAGACCCAGTACTTC.

The gene calls are TRBV28 and TRBJ1-1; D perhaps matches TRBD1 (5 bases). The CDR3 length is 11 residues. Trimming shortened V by 9 bases and J by 10 bases, and 15 bases separated the two germline ends. CDR1 is MDHEN and CDR2 is SYDVKM in the germline V gene. The CDR3 loop is CASSEGRRAFF. The CDR3 coding sequence is TGTGCCAGTTCTGAGGGGAGGAGAGCTTTCTTT.

V is TRBV7-8 and J is TRBJ2-7; no definite D call. Trimming took 1 base from V and 4 from J, leaving 14 bases between them. From germline, CDR1 is SGHVS and CDR2 FQNEAQ. The CDR3 length is 15 residues. The CDR3, as DNA: TGTGCCAGCAGCTTAGAGTCGGTTTCCACTTACGAGCAGTACTTC. Translated, it gives CASSLESVSTYEQYF.

The table lists this clone with a few counts. V gene TRBV14 combines with J gene TRBJ2-1; possibly TRBD2 for D (6 bases). The germline V gene has CDR1 SGHDN and CDR2 FVKESK. V lost 1 base, J lost 13 bases, and 17 bases lay in between. The CDR3 contains 14 residues. The DNA for the CDR3 is TGTGCCAGCAGCCAAGGAACTAGCTACGGACCCCAGTTCTTC. Amino acids: CASSQGTSYGPQFF.